This TCR beta chain was profiled in a study of CD8+ T cells in alopecia areata. Broader study findings: Scalp samples also contribute reads from the resident alphabeta T cells found in normal skin. An increase in clonality over normal scalp was evident in lesional scalp, especially alopecia totalis/universalis.

V lost 0 bases and J lost 2, with 6 bases in between. The CDR3 contains 14 residues. In germline, CDR1 is WSHSY, CDR2 SAAADI. This clone was seen a few times. The antigen remains unidentified. It was cDNA, reverse transcribed from extracted RNA, that served as the sequencing template. This table comes from immunoSEQ multiplex PCR, and its TCRdb copy is limited to in-frame clones, with some not included. The table has around 190,000 clones, approximately 53% seen once; the top ten hold approximately 4.9%. Sequencing used CD8+ T cells sorted from blood. This sequence originates from a human donor in good health. The rearrangement joins TRBV10-2 to TRBJ2-3, with D unclear. CDR3 nucleotides: TGCGCCAGCAGTGAGTCAGGACCCACAGATACGCAGTATTTT. Amino acids: CASSESGPTDTQYF.